In its sample, the clone carrying this T cell receptor (beta chain) was seen once. The sample originates from a study of blood T cell repertoires in COVID-19. Study-level background: Collection of acute and convalescent COVID-19 samples took place in the United States, Italy and Spain. Sources were T cells, B-cell-depleted T cells, or PBMCs; the material itself was cDNA or gDNA.

As processed by the authors: Nucleated cell counts were estimated from reference gene primer amplification. Assay used: immunoSEQ multiplex PCR; TCRdb lists only in-frame clones, some missing. V, J and clone size derive from that table, while D and trimming were established from the DNA sequence. This table has 180,000 or so clones, roughly 88% appearing once. The CDR3 is 16 amino acids. V lost 0 bases and J lost 4, with 12 bases in between. Per germline, CDR1 LGHDT and CDR2 YNNKEL (reference sequence). The receptor comes from an elderly woman with acute or convalescent COVID-19. The sequenced sample was peripheral blood. The V call is TRBV3-1 (or the pseudogene TRBV3-2), the J call TRBJ2-2; the D gene is possibly TRBD1 (6 bases). CDR3 nucleotides: TGTGCCAGCAGCCAAGAAGGGGGAAGGGGCACCGGGGAGCTGTTTTTT. Translated, it gives CASSQEGGRGTGELFF.